This T cell receptor (beta chain) was sequenced for a study of T cell responses to AZD1222 COVID-19 vaccine. In the study overall: Analyses pooled second doses at about 4 or about 12 weeks. Study-level findings and limits: Among spike-specific TCRs, nearly half reportedly target unmutated variant regions.

The CDR3 covers 15 residues. Germline V gives CDR1 MNHEY, CDR2 SVGAGI. The V gene end was trimmed by 6 bases and the J gene end by 1 base; junction bases not matched to a gene: 6. For this clone: Its antigen is undetermined.

Clones were sequenced by immunoSEQ multiplex PCR, and TCRdb holds only the in-frame ones, with some missing. This sample has 150,000 to 160,000 clones, with 88% found just once. Specimen: peripheral blood, collected on day 0 of AZD1222 vaccination. The receptor was isolated from an adult in good health. The rearrangement joins TRBV6-5 to TRBJ2-7; 10 bases fit TRBD1. CDR3 nucleotides: TGTGCCAGCAGGGCGGACAGGGGGGTTTCCTACGAGCAGTACTTC. This encodes CASRADRGVSYEQYF.